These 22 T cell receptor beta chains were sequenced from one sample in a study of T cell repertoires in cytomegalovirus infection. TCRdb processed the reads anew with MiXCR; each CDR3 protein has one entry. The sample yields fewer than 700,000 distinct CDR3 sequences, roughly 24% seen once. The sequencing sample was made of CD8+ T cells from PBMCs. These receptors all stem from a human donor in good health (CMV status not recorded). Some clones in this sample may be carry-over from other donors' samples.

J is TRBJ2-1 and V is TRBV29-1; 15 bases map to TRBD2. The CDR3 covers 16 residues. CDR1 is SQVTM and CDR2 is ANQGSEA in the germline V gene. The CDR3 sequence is CSPFRSGLAGGNEQFF. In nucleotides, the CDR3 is TGCAGTCCTTTTCGGTCGGGACTAGCGGGGGGCAATGAGCAGTTCTTC.

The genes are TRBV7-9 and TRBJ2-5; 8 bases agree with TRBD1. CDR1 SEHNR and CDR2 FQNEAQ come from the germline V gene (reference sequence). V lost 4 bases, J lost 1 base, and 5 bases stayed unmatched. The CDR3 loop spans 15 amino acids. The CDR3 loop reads CASSSLGQGQETQYF. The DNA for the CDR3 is TGTGCCAGCAGCTCTCTCGGACAGGGCCAAGAGACCCAGTACTTC. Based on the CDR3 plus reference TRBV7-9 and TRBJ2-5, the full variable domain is DTGVSQNPRHKITKRGQNVTFRCDPISEHNRLYWYRQTLGQGPEFLTYFQNEAQLEKSRLLSDRFSAERPKGSFSTLEIQRTEQGDSAMYLCASSSLGQGQETQYFGPGTRLLVL.

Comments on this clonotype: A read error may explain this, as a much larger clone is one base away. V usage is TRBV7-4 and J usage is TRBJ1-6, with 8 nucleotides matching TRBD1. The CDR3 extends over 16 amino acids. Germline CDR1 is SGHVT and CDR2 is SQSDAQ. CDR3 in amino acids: CASSLDPRGPGSPLYF. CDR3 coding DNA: TGTGCCAGCAGCTTAGACCCCAGGGGGCCGGGGTCACCCCTCTACTTT.

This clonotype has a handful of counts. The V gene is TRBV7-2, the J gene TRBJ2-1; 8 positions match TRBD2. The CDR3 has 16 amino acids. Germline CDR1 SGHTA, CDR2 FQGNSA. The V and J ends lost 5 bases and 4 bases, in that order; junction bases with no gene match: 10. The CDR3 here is CASSPIIAGQYNEQFF. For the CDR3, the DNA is TGTGCCAGCAGCCCCATTATAGCGGGGCAGTACAATGAGCAGTTCTTC.

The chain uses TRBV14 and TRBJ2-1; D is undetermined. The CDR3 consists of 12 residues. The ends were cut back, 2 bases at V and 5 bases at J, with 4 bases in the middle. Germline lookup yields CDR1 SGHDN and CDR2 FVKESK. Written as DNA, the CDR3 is TGTGCCAGCAGCCAACGAGACAATGAGCAGTTCTTC. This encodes CASSQRDNEQFF.

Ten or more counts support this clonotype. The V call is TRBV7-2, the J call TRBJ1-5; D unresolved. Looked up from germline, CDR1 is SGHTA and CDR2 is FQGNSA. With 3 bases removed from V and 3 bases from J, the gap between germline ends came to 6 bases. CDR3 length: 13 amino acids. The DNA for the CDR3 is TGTGCCAGCAGCTTCGGCTACAATCAGCCCCAGCATTTT. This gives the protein CASSFGYNQPQHF.

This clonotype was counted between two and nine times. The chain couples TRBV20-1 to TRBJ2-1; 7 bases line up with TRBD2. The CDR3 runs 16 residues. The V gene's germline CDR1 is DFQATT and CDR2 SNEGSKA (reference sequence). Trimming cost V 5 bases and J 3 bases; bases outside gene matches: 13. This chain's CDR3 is CSASPRAGKNYNEQFF. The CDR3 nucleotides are TGCAGTGCTTCTCCTCGAGCGGGGAAAAACTACAATGAGCAGTTCTTC.

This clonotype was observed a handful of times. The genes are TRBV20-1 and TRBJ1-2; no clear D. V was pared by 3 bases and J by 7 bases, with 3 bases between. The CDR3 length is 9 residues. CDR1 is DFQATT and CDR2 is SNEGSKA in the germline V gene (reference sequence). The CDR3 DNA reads TGCAGTGCTAGCTTTGGCTACACCTTC. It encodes CSASFGYTF.

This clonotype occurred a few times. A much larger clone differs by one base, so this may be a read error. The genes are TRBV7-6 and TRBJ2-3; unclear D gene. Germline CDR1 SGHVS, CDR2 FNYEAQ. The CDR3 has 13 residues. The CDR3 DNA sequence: TGTGTCAGCAGCTTATCGACGGTAGATACGCAGTATTTT. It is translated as CVSSLSTVDTQYF.

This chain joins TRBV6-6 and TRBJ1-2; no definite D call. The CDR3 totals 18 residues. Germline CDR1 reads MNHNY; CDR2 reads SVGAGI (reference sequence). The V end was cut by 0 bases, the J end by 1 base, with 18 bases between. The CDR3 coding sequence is TGTGCCAGCAGTTACTCGAAGGCCCTCCCAACCCGTAACTATGGCTACACCTTC. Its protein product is CASSYSKALPTRNYGYTF.

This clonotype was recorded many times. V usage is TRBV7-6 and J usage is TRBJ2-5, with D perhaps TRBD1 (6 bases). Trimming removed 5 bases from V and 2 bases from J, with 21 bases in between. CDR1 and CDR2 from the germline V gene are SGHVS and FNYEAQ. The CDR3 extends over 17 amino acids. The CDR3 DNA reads TGTGCCAGCAGCGAATCTACCGGGACAAGGGGGCAAGAGACCCAGTACTTC. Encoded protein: CASSESTGTRGQETQYF.

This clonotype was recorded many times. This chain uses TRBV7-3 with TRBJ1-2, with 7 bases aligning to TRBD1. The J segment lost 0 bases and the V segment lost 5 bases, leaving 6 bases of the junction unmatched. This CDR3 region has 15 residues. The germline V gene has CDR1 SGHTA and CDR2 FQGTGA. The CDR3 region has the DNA TGTGCCAGCAGCCCCCAGGGGGGCTCTAACTATGGCTACACCTTC. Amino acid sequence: CASSPQGGSNYGYTF.

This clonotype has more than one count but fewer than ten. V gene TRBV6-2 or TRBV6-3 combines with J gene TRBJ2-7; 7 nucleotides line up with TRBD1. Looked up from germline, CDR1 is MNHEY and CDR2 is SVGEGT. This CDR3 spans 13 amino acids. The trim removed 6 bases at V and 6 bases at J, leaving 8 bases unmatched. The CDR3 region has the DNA TGTGCCAGCAGCCGGGGACAGTTCGGCGAGCAGTACGTC. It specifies CASSRGQFGEQYV.

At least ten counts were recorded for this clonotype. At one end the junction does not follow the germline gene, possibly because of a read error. Here the CDR3 DNA reads TGTGCCAGCAGCTTGGCACAGGGAGGCACTGAAGCTTTCTTT. Translation: CASSLAQGGTEAFF. This sequence joins TRBV5-1 and TRBJ1-1, with D possibly being TRBD1 (6 bases). The germline V gene has CDR1 SGHRS and CDR2 YFSETQ. The CDR3 runs to 14 residues. The full variable domain, completed using reference TRBV5-1 and TRBJ1-1, is KAGVTQTPRYLIKTRGQQVTLSCSPISGHRSVSWYQQTPGQGLQFLFEYFSETQRNKGNFPGRFSGRQFSNSRSEMNVSTLELGDSALYLCASSLAQGGTEAFFGQGTRLTVV.

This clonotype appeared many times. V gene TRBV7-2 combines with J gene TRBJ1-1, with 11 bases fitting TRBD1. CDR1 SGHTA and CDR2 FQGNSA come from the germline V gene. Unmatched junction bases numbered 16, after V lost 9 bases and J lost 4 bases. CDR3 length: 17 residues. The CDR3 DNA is TGTGCCAGTTCGCATCTGGGACAGGGGGGAAGGGTCACTGAAGCTTTCTTT. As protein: CASSHLGQGGRVTEAFF. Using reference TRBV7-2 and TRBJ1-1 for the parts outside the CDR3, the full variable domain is GAGVSQSPSNKVTEKGKDVELRCDPISGHTALYWYRQSLGQGLEFLIYFQGNSAPDKSGLPSDRFSAERTGGSVSTLTIQRTQQEDSAVYLCASSHLGQGGRVTEAFFGQGTRLTVV.

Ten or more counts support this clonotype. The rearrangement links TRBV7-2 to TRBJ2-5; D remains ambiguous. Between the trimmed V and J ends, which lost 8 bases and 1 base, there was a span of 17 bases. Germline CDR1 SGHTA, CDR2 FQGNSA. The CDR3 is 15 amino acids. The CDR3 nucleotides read TGTGCCAGCGAACCCTATCGCCGAGCCCAAGAGACCCAGTACTTC. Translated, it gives CASEPYRRAQETQYF.

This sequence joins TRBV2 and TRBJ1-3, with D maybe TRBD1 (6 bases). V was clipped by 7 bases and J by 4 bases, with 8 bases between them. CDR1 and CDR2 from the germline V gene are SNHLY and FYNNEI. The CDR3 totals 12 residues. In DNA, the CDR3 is TGTGCCAGCACCGGACAGGGAAACACCATATATTTT. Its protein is CASTGQGNTIYF.

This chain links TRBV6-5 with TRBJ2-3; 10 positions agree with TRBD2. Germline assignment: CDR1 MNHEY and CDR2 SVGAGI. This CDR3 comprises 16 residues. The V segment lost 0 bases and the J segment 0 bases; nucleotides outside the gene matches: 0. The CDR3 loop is CASSYSTSGSTDTQYF. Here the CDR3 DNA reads TGTGCCAGCAGTTACTCGACTAGCGGGAGCACAGATACGCAGTATTTT.

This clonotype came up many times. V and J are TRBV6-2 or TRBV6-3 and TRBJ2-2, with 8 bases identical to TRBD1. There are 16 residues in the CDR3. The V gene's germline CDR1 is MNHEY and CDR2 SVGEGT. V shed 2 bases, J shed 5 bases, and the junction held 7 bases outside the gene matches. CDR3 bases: TGTGCCAGCAGTTACACGGACAGGGTCTGGACCGGGGAGCTGTTTTTT. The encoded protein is CASSYTDRVWTGELFF.

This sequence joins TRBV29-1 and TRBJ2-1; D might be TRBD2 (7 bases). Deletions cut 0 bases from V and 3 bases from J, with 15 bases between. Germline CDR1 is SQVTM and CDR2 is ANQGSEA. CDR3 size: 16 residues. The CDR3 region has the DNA TGCAGCGTTGAAGATGTTGGGGGGGGCCTCTACAATGAGCAGTTCTTC. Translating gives CSVEDVGGGLYNEQFF.

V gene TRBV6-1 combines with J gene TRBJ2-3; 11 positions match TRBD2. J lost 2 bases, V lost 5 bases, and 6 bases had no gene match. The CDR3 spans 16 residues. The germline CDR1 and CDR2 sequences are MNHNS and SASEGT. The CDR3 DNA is TGTGCCAGCAGTTGGTTTAGCGGGGGGGACACAGATACGCAGTATTTT. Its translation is CASSWFSGGDTDTQYF.

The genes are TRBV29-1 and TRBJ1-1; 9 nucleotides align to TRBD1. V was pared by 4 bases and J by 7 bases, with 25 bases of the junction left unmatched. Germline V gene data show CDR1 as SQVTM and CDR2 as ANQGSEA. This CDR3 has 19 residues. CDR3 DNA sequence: TGCAGCGTTGCTGAACCTGTACCCGGGACAGGGACGCGGTTGGTTGAAGCTTTCTTT. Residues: CSVAEPVPGTGTRLVEAFF.